This T cell receptor (beta chain) stems from a study of cytomegalovirus exposure and HLA in healthy donors. Overall study findings and caveats: For most TCR sequences rarity was the rule, although some public TCRs occurred in many donors. Reports credit the classifier with highly specific, highly sensitive diagnosis of cytomegalovirus status.

Of note for this clone: Its antigen is undetermined. A much more abundant neighbour one base away suggests this may be a read error. The same CDR3 can be traced to other DNA sequences in this sample.

CDR1 MNHEY and CDR2 SVGAGI come from the germline V gene. Trimming removed 2 bases from V and 3 bases from J, with 8 bases in between. The CDR3 is made up of 14 amino acids. The data were produced by immunoSEQ multiplex PCR, yet TCRdb's version contains in-frame clones alone and is incomplete. The sample has 150,000 to 250,000 clones, 75% to 85% seen once. The source material was PBMCs. J is TRBJ1-5 and V is TRBV6-5; TRBD1 might be the D (5 bases). The TCR originated in a woman aged 25 to 39 in good health and CMV-seropositive. The CDR3 region is CASSYRGNNQPQHF. CDR3 nucleotide sequence: TGTGCCAGCAGTTACAGGGGCAACAATCAGCCCCAGCATTTT.